The clone carrying this T cell receptor beta chain was seen at least ten times. Its antigen is unknown. This sample was taken from a study of regulatory T cells in long-lasting Graves disease. V was clipped by 5 bases and J by 0 bases, with 7 bases between them. The V gene's germline CDR1 is SGHTA and CDR2 FQGNSA. This CDR3 comprises 13 residues. Investigators prepared the TCR beta libraries by applying iRepertoire HTBI primers and Arm-PCR of CDR3 regions. TCRdb ran MiXCR on the multiplex PCR reads and lists one entry per CDR3 protein. The sample lists around 250,000 distinct CDR3 sequences, 20% to 25% occurring once. Overall study results and limits: Preferential use of TRBV28, TRBJ1-2 and TRBJ2-5 was seen in persistent disease. Reduced TCR diversity was observed in persistent Graves' patients versus newly diagnosed patients.

Time point: newly diagnosed GD, antithyroid drugs for less than 3 months. PBMC RNA served as the TCR library source. An endocrinology unit in Xi'an, China, supplied the patients. Specimen: peripheral blood mononuclear cells (PBMCs), collected at new diagnosis, from a patient treated with antithyroid drugs. This clonotype originated in a female donor with Graves disease. The chain joins TRBV7-2 to TRBJ1-2; D remains ambiguous. The CDR3 is CASSPNPNYGYTF. In DNA, the CDR3 is TGTGCCAGCAGCCCCAATCCTAACTATGGCTACACCTTC.